Listed here is a single T cell receptor (beta chain). This sample was included in a study of blood T cell repertoires in COVID-19. Study summary: Samples representing acute and convalescent COVID-19 were sourced from the United States, Italy and Spain. Nucleic acid was either cDNA or gDNA, and it came from T cells, B-cell-depleted T cells, or PBMCs.

Original data processing: Researchers report that nucleated cell counts were estimated from reference gene primer amplification. This table comes from immunoSEQ multiplex PCR, and its TCRdb copy is limited to in-frame clones, with some not included. The V and J calls and the clone size are those of that table, but D and trimming were determined from the DNA. The profile covers about 310,000 clones, with around 87% appearing a single time and about 2.5% taken by the ten largest. CDR1 and CDR2 from the germline V gene are SEHNR and FQNEAQ (reference sequence). CDR3 length: 13 residues. Deletions cut 5 bases from V and 1 base from J, with 8 bases between.

The chain joins TRBV7-9 to TRBJ1-1; D remains ambiguous. The source is a man between 18 and 35 years old with active or convalescent COVID-19. Specimen: peripheral blood. CDR3 amino acids: CASSISPNTEAFF. Here the CDR3 DNA reads TGTGCCAGCAGCATTAGTCCGAACACTGAAGCTTTCTTT.